Each of the 22 T cell receptor beta chains below was sequenced from the same sample in a study of T cell repertoires in cytomegalovirus infection. Their antigens remain unidentified. TCRdb independently ran MiXCR on the reads; one entry per CDR3 protein. The table includes approximately 220,000 distinct CDR3 sequences, 35% to 45% detected once. The material was CD8+ T cells from cultured PBMCs, obtained from culture after CMV antigen stimulation. The receptors derive from a human donor in good health (CMV status not recorded). Some clones in this sample may be carry-over from other donors' samples.

The rearrangement uses TRBV2 and TRBJ2-1; D perhaps matches TRBD2 (7 bases). V shed 3 bases and J shed 2 bases, with 11 bases lying between them. Germline CDR1 and CDR2: SNHLY and FYNNEI. The CDR3 length is 15 residues. CDR3 DNA sequence: TGTGCCAGCAGTGAGTTCGGGGGGCCCTACAATGAGCAGTTCTTC. Translating gives CASSEFGGPYNEQFF.

This clonotype was seen many times. The J gene is TRBJ1-3, the V gene TRBV4-2; D call uncertain. Per germline, CDR1 LGHNA and CDR2 YNFKEQ. This CDR3 is 15 amino acids long. V lost 0 bases to trimming and J lost 4 bases, with 10 bases between them. In DNA, the CDR3 is TGTGCCAGCAGCCAAGATCGGACGGGAGGAAACACCATATATTTT. Translated: CASSQDRTGGNTIYF.

This clonotype was seen a handful of times. The chain is built from TRBV12-3 or TRBV12-4 and TRBJ2-5, with unresolved D. Trimming removed 5 bases from V and 1 base from J, with 11 bases in between. This CDR3 spans 14 amino acids. The CDR3 loop reads CASSLRAGQETQYF. The CDR3 bases are TGTGCCAGCAGTCTCCGGGCCGGCCAAGAGACCCAGTACTTC.

The chain couples TRBV2 to TRBJ1-1; possibly TRBD1 for D (5 bases). The germline CDR1 and CDR2 sequences are SNHLY and FYNNEI. Between the trimmed V and J ends, which lost 2 bases and 0 bases, there was a span of 13 bases. The CDR3 is 16 residues long. CDR3 region: CASSETGRSMNTEAFF. The DNA for the CDR3 is TGTGCCAGCAGTGAAACGGGACGCAGCATGAACACTGAAGCTTTCTTT.

This clonotype was observed a handful of times. V and J are TRBV6-2 or TRBV6-3 and TRBJ2-7; no firm D call. Trimming took off 2 bases at V and 4 bases at J, with 15 bases between the two ends. The CDR3 runs to 15 residues. In germline, CDR1 is MNHEY, CDR2 SVGEGT. Here the CDR3 DNA reads TGTGCCAGCAGTTACGAAGGCGGTCCGGTTTACGAGCAGTACTTC. Translation: CASSYEGGPVYEQYF.

There are many counts of this clonotype. The V call is TRBV7-9, the J call TRBJ2-3, with D perhaps matching TRBD1 (5 bases). CDR1 is SEHNR and CDR2 is FQNEAQ in the germline V gene (reference sequence). The V and J ends lost 5 bases and 1 base respectively, with 19 bases between them. This CDR3 has 17 amino acids. CDR3: CASSASSGGAGTDTQYF. The CDR3, as DNA: TGTGCCAGCAGCGCCTCTTCCGGTGGGGCTGGCACAGATACGCAGTATTTT. The full variable domain, completed using reference TRBV7-9 and TRBJ2-3, is DTGVSQNPRHKITKRGQNVTFRCDPISEHNRLYWYRQTLGQGPEFLTYFQNEAQLEKSRLLSDRFSAERPKGSFSTLEIQRTEQGDSAMYLCASSASSGGAGTDTQYFGPGTRLTVL.

The chain recombines TRBV7-9 with TRBJ1-1; D is unclear. Per germline, CDR1 SEHNR and CDR2 FQNEAQ (reference sequence). This CDR3 comprises 13 residues. V was trimmed by 3 bases and J by 2 bases, leaving 7 bases between them. CDR3 nucleotide sequence: TGTGCCAGCAGCTTCGCGGGTAACACTGAAGCTTTCTTT. It is translated as CASSFAGNTEAFF.

This clonotype came up many times. V is TRBV7-2 and J is TRBJ2-5; TRBD1 agrees at 11 bases. With V trimmed by 4 bases and J by 5 bases, 6 bases remained unmatched. This CDR3 comprises 15 residues. Germline values: CDR1 SGHTA, CDR2 FQGNSA. CDR3 coding DNA: TGTGCCAGCAGCTCGGACAGGGGGCGGTTGGAGACCCAGTACTTC. Residues: CASSSDRGRLETQYF. The entire variable domain, with the rest obtained from reference TRBV7-2 and TRBJ2-5, is as follows: GAGVSQSPSNKVTEKGKDVELRCDPISGHTALYWYRQSLGQGLEFLIYFQGNSAPDKSGLPSDRFSAERTGGSVSTLTIQRTQQEDSAVYLCASSSDRGRLETQYFGPGTRLLVL.

V gene TRBV7-9 combines with J gene TRBJ2-1; no definite D call. Germline CDR1 reads SEHNR; CDR2 reads FQNEAQ (reference sequence). V was cut by 2 bases and J by 8 bases, with 16 bases left in between. There are 15 residues in the CDR3. CDR3 residues: CASSLIKQSVYEQFF. The DNA of the CDR3 is TGTGCCAGCAGCTTAATTAAACAGAGTGTATATGAGCAGTTCTTC.

The chain recombines TRBV27 with TRBJ2-1, with 12 bases identical to TRBD2. The CDR3 spans 15 residues. Germline CDR1 MNHEY, CDR2 SMNVEV (reference sequence). Unmatched junction bases numbered 6, after V lost 6 bases and J lost 6 bases. The CDR3 DNA follows: TGTGCCAGCAGGGTACTAGCGGGGGGACCCAATGAGCAGTTCTTC. It yields the protein CASRVLAGGPNEQFF.

The chain is built from TRBV5-1 and TRBJ2-1; D is uncertain. This CDR3 is built from 15 residues. Trimming removed 0 bases from V and 8 bases from J, with 15 bases in between. CDR1 and CDR2 (germline): SGHRS, YFSETQ. The CDR3 bases are TGCGCCAGCAGCTTGGTGGTCCCTAGAGGCGATGAGCAGTTCTTC. It codes for CASSLVVPRGDEQFF.

This clonotype has just a few counts. The chain combines TRBV29-1 with TRBJ2-1; TRBD2 aligns across 11 bases. Losses at the gene ends were 7 bases for V and 2 bases for J; bases not matched to a gene: 10. This CDR3 has 16 residues. CDR1 is SQVTM, CDR2 ANQGSEA, per germline. CDR3 sequence reads: CSAEGLAEGAYNEQFF. DNA of the CDR3: TGCAGCGCTGAGGGACTAGCGGAGGGGGCCTACAATGAGCAGTTCTTC.

This clonotype has more than one count but fewer than ten. This chain links TRBV7-6 with TRBJ2-7; the D is unclear. The CDR3 has 15 residues. V lost 2 bases, J lost 0 bases, and 11 bases lay in between. CDR1 is SGHVS, CDR2 FNYEAQ, per germline. DNA of the CDR3: TGTGCCAGCAGCTTAAACCAGGCGAGCTCCTACGAGCAGTACTTC. The encoded protein is CASSLNQASSYEQYF.

The chain has TRBV12-5 and TRBJ1-1; D might be TRBD1 (6 bases). The V and J ends lost 0 bases and 5 bases respectively, with 19 bases between them. Germline V CDR1 and CDR2: LGHNT, FRNRAP. This CDR3 contains 17 residues. The CDR3 sequence: CASGLVSLFRRGTEAFF. In nucleotides, the CDR3 is TGTGCTAGTGGTTTGGTATCTCTGTTCAGGAGGGGGACTGAAGCTTTCTTT.

This clonotype occurred a few times. The CDR3, as DNA: TGTGCCAGCAGCTTAAGTCCTGCAGATGAGCAGTTCTTC. This codes for CASSLSPADEQFF. The J gene is TRBJ2-1, the V gene TRBV7-3, with D hard to call. The ends were cut back, 1 base at V and 8 bases at J, with 9 bases in the middle. Germline-derived CDR1 and CDR2 are SGHTA and FQGTGA. This CDR3 region has 13 residues.

The rearrangement links TRBV19 to TRBJ2-3; D gene uncertain. V was trimmed by 1 base and J by 1 base, leaving 12 bases between them. CDR3 size: 16 residues. In germline, CDR1 is LNHDA, CDR2 SQIVND (reference sequence). The CDR3 DNA reads as TGTGCCAGTAGTATAGTAGGTGTGTCCCGCACAGATACGCAGTATTTT. Its protein product is CASSIVGVSRTDTQYF. Together with reference TRBV19 and TRBJ2-3, the CDR3 gives the full variable domain: DGGITQSPKYLFRKEGQNVTLSCEQNLNHDAMYWYRQDPGQGLRLIYYSQIVNDFQKGDIAEGYSVSREKKESFPLTVTSAQKNPTAFYLCASSIVGVSRTDTQYFGPGTRLTVL.

The chain uses TRBV2 and TRBJ2-7; either TRBD1 or TRBD2 may fit D (5 bases each). The CDR3 is made up of 15 amino acids. Germline assignment: CDR1 SNHLY and CDR2 FYNNEI. The V gene lost 5 bases and the J gene lost 0 bases, with 14 bases spanning the gap. CDR3 amino acids: CASSLSRDLSYEQYF. The CDR3 bases are TGTGCCAGCAGTCTATCCCGGGACCTCTCCTACGAGCAGTACTTC.

The chain combines TRBV4-2 with TRBJ1-2; D remains ambiguous. CDR1 is LGHNA and CDR2 is YNFKEQ in the germline V gene. This CDR3 is 15 amino acids long. Trimming cost V 6 bases and J 1 base, with 15 bases left between them. The DNA of the CDR3 is TGTGCCAGCAGACCCCTCTCCATAGTTAACTATGGCTACACCTTC. Translating it yields CASRPLSIVNYGYTF.

This clonotype was seen at least ten times. CDR3 in DNA: TGTGCCAGCAGCTTAGGCGGGAGGGCCGACGAGCAGTTCTTC. This encodes CASSLGGRADEQFF. The V call is TRBV7-9, the J call TRBJ2-1; 9 nucleotides match TRBD2. CDR1 and CDR2 from the germline V gene are SEHNR and FQNEAQ (reference sequence). J lost 10 bases, V lost 1 base, and 5 bases had no gene match. The CDR3 has 14 residues.

The CDR3 region has the DNA TGTGCCAGCATGGCAGTCTTCTCCTACGAGCAGTACTTC. Its protein is CASMAVFSYEQYF. The genes are TRBV28 and TRBJ2-7; D not certain. The germline V gene encodes CDR1 MDHEN and CDR2 SYDVKM. With 7 bases removed from V and 0 bases from J, the gap between germline ends came to 10 bases. The CDR3 totals 13 residues. Filled out from reference TRBV28 and TRBJ2-7, the complete variable domain reads DVKVTQSSRYLVKRTGEKVFLECVQDMDHENMFWYRQDPGLGLRLIYFSYDVKMKEKGDIPEGYSVSREKKERFSLILESASTNQTSMYLCASMAVFSYEQYFGPGTRLTVT.

The chain employs TRBV7-9 and TRBJ2-1, with 12 bases identical to TRBD2. The length of the CDR3 is 16 residues. The V and J ends lost 2 bases and 4 bases, in that order; junction bases with no gene match: 3. Germline CDR1 is SEHNR and CDR2 is FQNEAQ (reference sequence). The chain's CDR3 is CASSLRTSGIYNEQFF. Written as DNA, the CDR3 is TGTGCCAGCAGCTTAAGGACTAGCGGGATATACAATGAGCAGTTCTTC.

This clonotype has a handful of counts. The genes are TRBV19 and TRBJ2-3; D might be TRBD1 (5 bases). The CDR3 spans 14 residues. Trimming removed 7 bases from V and 4 bases from J, with 15 bases in between. Germline assignment: CDR1 LNHDA and CDR2 SQIVND (reference sequence). The CDR3 region has the DNA TGTGCCAGTACGCGGCAGGGAATTTCAGATACGCAGTATTTT. Encoded protein: CASTRQGISDTQYF. The full variable domain, rest sourced from reference TRBV19 and TRBJ2-3, is DGGITQSPKYLFRKEGQNVTLSCEQNLNHDAMYWYRQDPGQGLRLIYYSQIVNDFQKGDIAEGYSVSREKKESFPLTVTSAQKNPTAFYLCASTRQGISDTQYFGPGTRLTVL.